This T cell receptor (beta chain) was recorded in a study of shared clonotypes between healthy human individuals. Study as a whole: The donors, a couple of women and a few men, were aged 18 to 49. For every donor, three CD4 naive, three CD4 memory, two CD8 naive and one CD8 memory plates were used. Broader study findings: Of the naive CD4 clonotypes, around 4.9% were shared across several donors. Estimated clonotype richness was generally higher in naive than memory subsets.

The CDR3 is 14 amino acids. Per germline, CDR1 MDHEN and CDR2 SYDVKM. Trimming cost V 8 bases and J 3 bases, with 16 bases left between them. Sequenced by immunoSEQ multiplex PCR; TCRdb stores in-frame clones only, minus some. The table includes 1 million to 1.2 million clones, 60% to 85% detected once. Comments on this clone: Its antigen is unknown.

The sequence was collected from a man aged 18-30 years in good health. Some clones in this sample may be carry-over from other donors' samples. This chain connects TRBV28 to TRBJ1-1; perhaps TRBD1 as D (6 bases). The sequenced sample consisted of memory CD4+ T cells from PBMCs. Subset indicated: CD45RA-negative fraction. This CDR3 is CASAHPTGYTEAFF. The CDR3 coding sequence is TGTGCCAGCGCTCACCCGACAGGATACACTGAAGCTTTCTTT.